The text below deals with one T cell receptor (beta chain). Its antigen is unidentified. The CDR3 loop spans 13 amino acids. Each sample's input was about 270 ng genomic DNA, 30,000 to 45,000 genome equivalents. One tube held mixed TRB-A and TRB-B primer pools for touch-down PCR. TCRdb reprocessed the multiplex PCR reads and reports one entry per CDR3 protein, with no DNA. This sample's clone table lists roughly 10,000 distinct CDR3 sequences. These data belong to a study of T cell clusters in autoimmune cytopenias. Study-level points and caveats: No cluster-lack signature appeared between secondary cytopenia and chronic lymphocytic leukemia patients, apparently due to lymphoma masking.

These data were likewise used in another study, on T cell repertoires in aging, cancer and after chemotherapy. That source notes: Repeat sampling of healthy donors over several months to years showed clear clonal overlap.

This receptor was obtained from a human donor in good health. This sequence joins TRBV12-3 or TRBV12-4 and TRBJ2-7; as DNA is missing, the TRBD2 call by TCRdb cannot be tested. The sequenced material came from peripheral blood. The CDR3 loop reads CAYPPGSSYEQYF.